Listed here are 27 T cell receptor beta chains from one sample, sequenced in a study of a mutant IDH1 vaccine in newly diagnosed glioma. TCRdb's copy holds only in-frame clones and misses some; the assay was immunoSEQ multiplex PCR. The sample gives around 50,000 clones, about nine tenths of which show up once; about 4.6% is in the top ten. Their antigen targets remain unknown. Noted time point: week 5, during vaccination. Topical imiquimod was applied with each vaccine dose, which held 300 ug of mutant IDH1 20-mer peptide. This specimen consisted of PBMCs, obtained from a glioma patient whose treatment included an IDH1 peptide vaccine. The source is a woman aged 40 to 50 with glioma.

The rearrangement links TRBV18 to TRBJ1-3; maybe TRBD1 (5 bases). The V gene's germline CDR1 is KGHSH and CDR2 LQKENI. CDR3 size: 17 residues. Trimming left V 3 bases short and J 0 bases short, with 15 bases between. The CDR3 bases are TGTGCCAGCTCACCGACGGGACCCAACCTCTCTGGAAACACCATATATTTT. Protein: CASSPTGPNLSGNTIYF.

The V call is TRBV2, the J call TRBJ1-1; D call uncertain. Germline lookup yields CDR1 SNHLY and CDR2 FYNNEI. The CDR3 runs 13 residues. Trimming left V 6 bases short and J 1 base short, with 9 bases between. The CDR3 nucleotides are TGTGCCAGCAGACCCCCCAAGAACACTGAAGCTTTCTTT. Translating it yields CASRPPKNTEAFF.

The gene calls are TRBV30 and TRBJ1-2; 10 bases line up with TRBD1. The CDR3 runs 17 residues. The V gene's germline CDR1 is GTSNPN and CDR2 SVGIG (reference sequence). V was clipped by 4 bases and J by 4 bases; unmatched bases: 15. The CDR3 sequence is CAWTPGTGAGGSYGYTF. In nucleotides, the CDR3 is TGTGCCTGGACCCCCGGGACAGGGGCCGGGGGGTCCTATGGCTACACCTTC.

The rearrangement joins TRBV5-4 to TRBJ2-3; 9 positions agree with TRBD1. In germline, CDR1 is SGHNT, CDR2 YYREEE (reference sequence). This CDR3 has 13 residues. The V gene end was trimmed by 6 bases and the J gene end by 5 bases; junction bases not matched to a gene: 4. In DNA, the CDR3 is TGTGCCAGCACGACAGGGGGTGAAGATACGCAGTATTTT. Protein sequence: CASTTGGEDTQYF.

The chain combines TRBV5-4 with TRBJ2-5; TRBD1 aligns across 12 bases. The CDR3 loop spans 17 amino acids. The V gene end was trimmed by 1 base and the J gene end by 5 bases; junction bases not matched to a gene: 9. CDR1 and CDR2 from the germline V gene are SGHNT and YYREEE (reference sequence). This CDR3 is CASSLTPGQGAWETQYF. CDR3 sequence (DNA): TGTGCCAGCAGCTTGACCCCGGGACAGGGGGCATGGGAGACCCAGTACTTC.

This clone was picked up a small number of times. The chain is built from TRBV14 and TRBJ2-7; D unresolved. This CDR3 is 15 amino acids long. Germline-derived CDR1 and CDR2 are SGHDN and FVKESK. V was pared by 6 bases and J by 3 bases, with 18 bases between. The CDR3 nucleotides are TGTGCCAGCAGTCACAGCGCAGGATTTGGCTACGAGCAGTACTTC. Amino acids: CASSHSAGFGYEQYF.

The CDR3 protein is CASSPLAGGNTGELFF. The CDR3 DNA reads as TGTGCCAGCAGCCCCCTAGCGGGGGGGAACACCGGGGAGCTGTTTTTT. The chain carries TRBV7-9 and TRBJ2-2; 11 bases align to TRBD2. Germline loops: CDR1 SEHNR, CDR2 FQNEAQ (reference sequence). Germline trimming cut 5 bases from V and 1 base from J; bases unmatched to any gene: 3. This CDR3 contains 16 residues.

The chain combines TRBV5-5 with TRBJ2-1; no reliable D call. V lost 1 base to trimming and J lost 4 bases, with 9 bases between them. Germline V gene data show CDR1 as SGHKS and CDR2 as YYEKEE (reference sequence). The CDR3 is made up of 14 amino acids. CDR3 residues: CASSLTGRYNEQFF. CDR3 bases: TGTGCCAGCAGCTTGACTGGACGTTACAATGAGCAGTTCTTC.

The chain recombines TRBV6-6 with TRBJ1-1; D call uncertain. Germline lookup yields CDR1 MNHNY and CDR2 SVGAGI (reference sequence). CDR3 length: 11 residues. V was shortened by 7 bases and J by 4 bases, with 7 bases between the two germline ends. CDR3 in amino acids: CASTPLTEAFF. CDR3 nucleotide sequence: TGTGCCAGCACCCCCCTCACTGAAGCTTTCTTT.

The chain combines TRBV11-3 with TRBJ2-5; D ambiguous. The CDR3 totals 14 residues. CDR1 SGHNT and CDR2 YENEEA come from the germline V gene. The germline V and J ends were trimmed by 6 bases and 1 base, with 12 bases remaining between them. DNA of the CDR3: TGTGCCAGCAGTCCCGGCGGAGTCCAAGAGACCCAGTACTTC. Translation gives CASSPGGVQETQYF.

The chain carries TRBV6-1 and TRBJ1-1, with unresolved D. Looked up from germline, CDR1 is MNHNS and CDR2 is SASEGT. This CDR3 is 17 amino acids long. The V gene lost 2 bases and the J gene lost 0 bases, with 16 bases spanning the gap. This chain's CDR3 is CASSESRHNNMNTEAFF. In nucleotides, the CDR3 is TGTGCCAGCAGTGAAAGTCGACACAATAACATGAACACTGAAGCTTTCTTT.

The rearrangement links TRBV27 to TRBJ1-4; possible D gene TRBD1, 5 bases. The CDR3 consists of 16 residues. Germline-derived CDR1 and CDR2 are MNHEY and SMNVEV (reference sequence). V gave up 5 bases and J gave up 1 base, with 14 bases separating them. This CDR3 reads CASSPPLGGTNEKLFF. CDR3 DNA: TGTGCCAGCAGTCCACCTCTGGGGGGAACTAATGAAAAACTGTTTTTT.

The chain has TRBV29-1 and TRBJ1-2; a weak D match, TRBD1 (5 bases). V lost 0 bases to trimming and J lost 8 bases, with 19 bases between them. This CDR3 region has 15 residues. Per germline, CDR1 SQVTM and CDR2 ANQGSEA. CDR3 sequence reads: CSVEDLGQGHKGYTF. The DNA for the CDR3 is TGCAGCGTTGAAGATCTGGGGCAGGGCCATAAGGGCTACACCTTC.

The CDR3 here is CASSPLISAPNTGELFF. The CDR3 bases are TGTGCCAGCTCACCACTTATAAGCGCGCCGAACACCGGGGAGCTGTTTTTT. The rearrangement links TRBV18 to TRBJ2-2; D call uncertain. The germline V gene has CDR1 KGHSH and CDR2 LQKENI. The CDR3 runs 17 residues. Trimming stripped 1 base from V and 0 bases from J, with 12 bases between.

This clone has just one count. For the CDR3, the DNA is TGCGCCAGCAGCTTCGACGGCTCTGGAAACACCATATATTTT. Its translation: CASSFDGSGNTIYF. V gene TRBV5-1 combines with J gene TRBJ1-3; D gene unclear. The CDR3 extends over 14 amino acids. The germline V gene encodes CDR1 SGHRS and CDR2 YFSETQ. The V end lost 2 bases, the J end lost 0 bases, and 6 bases lay between the germline ends.

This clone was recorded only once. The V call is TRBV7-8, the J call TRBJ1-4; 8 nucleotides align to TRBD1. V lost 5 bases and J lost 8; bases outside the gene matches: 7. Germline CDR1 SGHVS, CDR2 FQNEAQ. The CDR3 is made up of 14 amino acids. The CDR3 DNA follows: TGTGCCAGCAGCCAGGGGGCAGGTCTAGAAAAACTGTTTTTT. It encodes CASSQGAGLEKLFF. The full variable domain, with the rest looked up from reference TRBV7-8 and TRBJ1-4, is GAGVSQSPRYKVAKRGQDVALRCDPISGHVSLFWYQQALGQGPEFLTYFQNEAQLDKSGLPSDRFFAERPEGSVSTLKIQRTQQEDSAVYLCASSQGAGLEKLFFGSGTQLSVL.

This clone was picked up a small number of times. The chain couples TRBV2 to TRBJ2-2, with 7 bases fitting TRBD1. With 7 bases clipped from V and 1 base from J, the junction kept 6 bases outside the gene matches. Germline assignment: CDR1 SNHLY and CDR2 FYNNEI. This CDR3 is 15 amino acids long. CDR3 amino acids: CASTPRTGNTGELFF. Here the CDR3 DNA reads TGTGCCAGCACCCCTCGGACAGGGAACACCGGGGAGCTGTTTTTT.

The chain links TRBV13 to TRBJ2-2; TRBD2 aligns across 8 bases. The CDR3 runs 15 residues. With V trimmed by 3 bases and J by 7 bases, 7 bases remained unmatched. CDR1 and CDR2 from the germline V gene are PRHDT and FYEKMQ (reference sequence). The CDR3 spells CASSLTGGPGGELFF. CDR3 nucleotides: TGTGCCAGCAGCTTGACGGGAGGGCCGGGCGGGGAGCTGTTTTTT.

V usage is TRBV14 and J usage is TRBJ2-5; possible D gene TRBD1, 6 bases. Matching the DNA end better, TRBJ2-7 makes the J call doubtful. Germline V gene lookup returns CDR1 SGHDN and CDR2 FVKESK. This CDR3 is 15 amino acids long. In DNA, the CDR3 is TGTGCCAGCAGCCAAACAGGGATAAGGGCCTACGAGCAGTACTTC. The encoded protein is CASSQTGIRAYEQYF.

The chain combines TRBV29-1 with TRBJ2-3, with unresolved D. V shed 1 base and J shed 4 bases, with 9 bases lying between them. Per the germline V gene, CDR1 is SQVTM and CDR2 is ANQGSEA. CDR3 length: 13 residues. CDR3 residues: CSVEGKRSDTQYF. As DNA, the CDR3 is TGCAGCGTTGAAGGCAAACGCTCAGATACGCAGTATTTT.

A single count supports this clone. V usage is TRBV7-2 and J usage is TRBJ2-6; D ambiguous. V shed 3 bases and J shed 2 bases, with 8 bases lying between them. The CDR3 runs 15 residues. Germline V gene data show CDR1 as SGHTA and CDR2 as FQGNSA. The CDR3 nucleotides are TGTGCCAGCAGCTTCTTCCGGACTGGGGCCAACGTCCTGACTTTC. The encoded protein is CASSFFRTGANVLTF.

Here the CDR3 reads CASSLFGGPSYEQYF. In DNA, the CDR3 is TGTGCCAGCAGTTTATTCGGGGGCCCCTCCTACGAGCAGTACTTC. The chain combines TRBV28 with TRBJ2-7; D could derive from TRBD1 or TRBD2 (6 bases each). CDR3 length: 15 residues. V was shortened by 1 base and J by 0 bases, with 10 bases between the two germline ends. Germline assignment: CDR1 MDHEN and CDR2 SYDVKM.

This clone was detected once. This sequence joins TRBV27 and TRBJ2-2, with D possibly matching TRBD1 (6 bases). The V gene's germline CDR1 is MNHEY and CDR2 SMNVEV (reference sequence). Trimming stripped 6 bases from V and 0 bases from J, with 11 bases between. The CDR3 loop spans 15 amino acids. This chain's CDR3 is CASRNPGANTGELFF. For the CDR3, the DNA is TGTGCCAGCAGGAACCCAGGGGCGAACACCGGGGAGCTGTTTTTT.

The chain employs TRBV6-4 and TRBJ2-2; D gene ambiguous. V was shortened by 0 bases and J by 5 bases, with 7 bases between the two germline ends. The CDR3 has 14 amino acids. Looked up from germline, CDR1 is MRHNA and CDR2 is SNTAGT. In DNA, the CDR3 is TGTGCCAGCAGTGACTCGTTAGGGACCGGGGAGCTGTTTTTT. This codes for CASSDSLGTGELFF.

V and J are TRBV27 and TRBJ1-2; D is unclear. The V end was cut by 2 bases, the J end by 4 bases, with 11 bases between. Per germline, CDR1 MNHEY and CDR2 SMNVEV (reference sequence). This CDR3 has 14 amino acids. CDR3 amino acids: CASSLRGPGYGYTF. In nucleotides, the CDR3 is TGTGCCAGCAGTTTACGTGGCCCCGGCTATGGCTACACCTTC.

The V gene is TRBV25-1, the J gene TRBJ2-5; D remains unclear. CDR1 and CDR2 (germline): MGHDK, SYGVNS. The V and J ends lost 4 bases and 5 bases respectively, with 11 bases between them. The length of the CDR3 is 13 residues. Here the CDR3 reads CASSVSISETQYF. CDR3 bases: TGTGCCAGCAGTGTGTCCATTTCGGAGACCCAGTACTTC.

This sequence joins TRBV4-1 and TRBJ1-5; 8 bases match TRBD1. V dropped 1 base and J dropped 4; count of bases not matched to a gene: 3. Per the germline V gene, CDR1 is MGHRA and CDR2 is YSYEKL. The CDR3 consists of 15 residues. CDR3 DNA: TGCGCCAGCAGCCAAGCTGGACAGGGAAATCAGCCCCAGCATTTT. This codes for CASSQAGQGNQPQHF.